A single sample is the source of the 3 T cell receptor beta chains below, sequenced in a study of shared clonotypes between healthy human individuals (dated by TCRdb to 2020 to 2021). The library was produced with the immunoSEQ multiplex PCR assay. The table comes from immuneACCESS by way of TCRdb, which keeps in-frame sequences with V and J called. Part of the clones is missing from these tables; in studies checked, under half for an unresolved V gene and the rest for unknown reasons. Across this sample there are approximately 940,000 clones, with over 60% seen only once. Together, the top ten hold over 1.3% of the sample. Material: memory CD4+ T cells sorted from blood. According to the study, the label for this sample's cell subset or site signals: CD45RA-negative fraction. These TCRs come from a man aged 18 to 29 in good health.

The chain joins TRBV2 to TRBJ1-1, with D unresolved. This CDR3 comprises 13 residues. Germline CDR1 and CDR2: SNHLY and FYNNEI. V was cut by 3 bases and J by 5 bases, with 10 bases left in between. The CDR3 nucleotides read TGTGCCAGCAGTGAGGGCCACGGGACTGAAGCTTTCTTT. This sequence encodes CASSEGHGTEAFF.

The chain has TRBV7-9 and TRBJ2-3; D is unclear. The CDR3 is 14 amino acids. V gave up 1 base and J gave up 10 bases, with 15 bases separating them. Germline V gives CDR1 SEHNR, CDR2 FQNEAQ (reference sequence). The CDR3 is CASSLEGPASAQYF. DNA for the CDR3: TGTGCCAGCAGCTTAGAGGGCCCGGCGAGTGCGCAGTATTTT.

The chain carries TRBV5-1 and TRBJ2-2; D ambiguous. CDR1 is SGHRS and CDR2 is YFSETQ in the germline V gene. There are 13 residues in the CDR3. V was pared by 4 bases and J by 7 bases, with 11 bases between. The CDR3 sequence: CASSRVVGGELFF. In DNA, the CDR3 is TGCGCCAGCAGCCGGGTTGTTGGCGGGGAGCTGTTTTTT. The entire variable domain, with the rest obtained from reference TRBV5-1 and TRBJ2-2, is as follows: KAGVTQTPRYLIKTRGQQVTLSCSPISGHRSVSWYQQTPGQGLQFLFEYFSETQRNKGNFPGRFSGRQFSNSRSEMNVSTLELGDSALYLCASSRVVGGELFFGEGSRLTVL.